This TCR beta chain stems from a study of brain T cells in children with intractable seizures (TCRdb year 2021). As for the study more broadly: Resected brain tissue from over 50 pediatric epilepsy surgery cases was initially screened for immune gene transcripts with a NanoString immunology panel. Among the roughly twelve selected surgery cases, eight also had pre-surgery blood sequenced, leaving four with brain tissue only.

Here is what the overall study found, with its caveats: Viral specificity was inferred only from CDR3 sequence similarity, and patients' HCMV serostatus was unknown. Sequencing depth differed between pre- and post-surgery blood, so clones missing from the pre-surgery sample may reflect undersampling.

The immunoSEQ assay was used to generate TCR beta chain sequences from genomic DNA. As for the original processing: CDR3 sequences that did not begin with the conserved framework cysteine at position 104 were removed by hand. To get clonality, the normalized Shannon's Diversity Index was subtracted from one, giving values from 0 (maximal diversity) to 1 (oligoclonal). Chi-squared comparison-of-proportions tests were used to check whether the frequency of the same CDR3 differed between samples, for example brain versus blood. Public clonotypes were identified by searching immuneACCESS, and similarity to known antiviral clonotypes was assessed with the VDJdb browser. This is the immuneACCESS table as TCRdb keeps it, with only in-frame sequences that have V and J called. A part of the clones is gone; compared with another copy, unresolved V genes explain less than half, and the rest is unexplained. Clone size and the V and J calls come from that table; the DNA yielded D and trimming. This sample comprises around 44,000 clones, over 75% of them detected only once. Of the sample, 6.3% falls within the top ten clones.

On this clone itself: Its antigen is currently not known. Per-nucleotide qualities are absent, and no much larger clonotype sits a single base away.

Interpreted using the paper, the time point label stands for: resected brain tissue, or blood drawn just prior to surgery. The surgery cases showing the highest brain T cell transcript signatures were chosen for TCR beta chain sequencing of brain tissue and, when available, of blood. Before surgery, patients had received at least one anti-epileptic drug. The TCR-sequenced patients were children whose drug-resistant epilepsy was caused by tuberous sclerosis complex, focal cortical dysplasia, Rasmussen encephalitis or hemimegalencephaly. The Monarch genomic DNA purification kit was used to extract bulk genomic DNA from unsorted brain tissue and whole blood. Material: peripheral blood, obtained at surgery. The origin of this receptor is a girl aged 2-10 years with tuberous sclerosis and intractable seizures.

The encoded CDR3 is CAWSEGRGNTIYF. The nucleotides read TGTGCCTGGAGTGAAGGAAGAGGAAACACCATATATTTT. This sequence uses TRBV30 and TRBJ1-3; the D gene is not confidently resolved. CDR1 and CDR2 are drawn from the germline V gene (reference sequence): GTSNPN, SVGIG. Inclusive of the bounding cysteine and phenylalanine, the CDR3 is 13 residues long. Kept here is only the CDR3 DNA, which spans 39 bases and is read in frame from base 1. V drops 1 base and J drops 4 bases, leaving 8 bases in between. Extended through the reference TRBV30 and TRBJ1-3 proteins, this CDR3 yields the full variable domain: SQTIHQWPATLVQPVGSPLSLECTVEGTSNPNLYWYRQAAGRGLQLLFYSVGIGQISSEVPQNLSASRPQDRQFILSSKKLLLSDSGFYLCAWSEGRGNTIYFGEGSWLTVV.